This TCR beta chain emerged from a study of molecular identifiers for immune sequencing clone quantification. Looking at the study overall: RNA from roughly 21,000 or 96,000 naive CD8 cells was split five ways in replicates, with four sequenced. Study-level points and caveats: The share of molecules held by clones above 20 RNA copies was over 97% in effector cells and under 1% in naive cells.

J gave up 1 base and V 6 bases, and 3 bases lay outside the gene matches. The CDR3 extends over 13 amino acids. CDR1 and CDR2 (germline): LGHDT, YNNKEL (reference sequence). At least ten counts were recorded for this clonotype. Its antigen is not known. TCRdb re-called the PCR reads through MiXCR, storing one row per CDR3 protein. The sample lists 9,500 to 15,000 distinct CDR3 sequences; approximately 18% were seen once. This chain uses TRBV3-1 with TRBJ2-7, with 7 bases matching TRBD1. Sequenced: naive CD8+ T cells from blood, with Jurkat cell RNA spiked in. Subset noted: FACS-sorted CD8+CD4-CCR7+CD45RA+ naive T cells. This sequence was found in a human donor in good health. Some libraries in this study had Jurkat cell RNA spiked in. For the CDR3, the DNA is TGTGCCAGCAGGAGGGACAGTTCCTACGAGCAGTACTTC. It yields the protein CASRRDSSYEQYF.